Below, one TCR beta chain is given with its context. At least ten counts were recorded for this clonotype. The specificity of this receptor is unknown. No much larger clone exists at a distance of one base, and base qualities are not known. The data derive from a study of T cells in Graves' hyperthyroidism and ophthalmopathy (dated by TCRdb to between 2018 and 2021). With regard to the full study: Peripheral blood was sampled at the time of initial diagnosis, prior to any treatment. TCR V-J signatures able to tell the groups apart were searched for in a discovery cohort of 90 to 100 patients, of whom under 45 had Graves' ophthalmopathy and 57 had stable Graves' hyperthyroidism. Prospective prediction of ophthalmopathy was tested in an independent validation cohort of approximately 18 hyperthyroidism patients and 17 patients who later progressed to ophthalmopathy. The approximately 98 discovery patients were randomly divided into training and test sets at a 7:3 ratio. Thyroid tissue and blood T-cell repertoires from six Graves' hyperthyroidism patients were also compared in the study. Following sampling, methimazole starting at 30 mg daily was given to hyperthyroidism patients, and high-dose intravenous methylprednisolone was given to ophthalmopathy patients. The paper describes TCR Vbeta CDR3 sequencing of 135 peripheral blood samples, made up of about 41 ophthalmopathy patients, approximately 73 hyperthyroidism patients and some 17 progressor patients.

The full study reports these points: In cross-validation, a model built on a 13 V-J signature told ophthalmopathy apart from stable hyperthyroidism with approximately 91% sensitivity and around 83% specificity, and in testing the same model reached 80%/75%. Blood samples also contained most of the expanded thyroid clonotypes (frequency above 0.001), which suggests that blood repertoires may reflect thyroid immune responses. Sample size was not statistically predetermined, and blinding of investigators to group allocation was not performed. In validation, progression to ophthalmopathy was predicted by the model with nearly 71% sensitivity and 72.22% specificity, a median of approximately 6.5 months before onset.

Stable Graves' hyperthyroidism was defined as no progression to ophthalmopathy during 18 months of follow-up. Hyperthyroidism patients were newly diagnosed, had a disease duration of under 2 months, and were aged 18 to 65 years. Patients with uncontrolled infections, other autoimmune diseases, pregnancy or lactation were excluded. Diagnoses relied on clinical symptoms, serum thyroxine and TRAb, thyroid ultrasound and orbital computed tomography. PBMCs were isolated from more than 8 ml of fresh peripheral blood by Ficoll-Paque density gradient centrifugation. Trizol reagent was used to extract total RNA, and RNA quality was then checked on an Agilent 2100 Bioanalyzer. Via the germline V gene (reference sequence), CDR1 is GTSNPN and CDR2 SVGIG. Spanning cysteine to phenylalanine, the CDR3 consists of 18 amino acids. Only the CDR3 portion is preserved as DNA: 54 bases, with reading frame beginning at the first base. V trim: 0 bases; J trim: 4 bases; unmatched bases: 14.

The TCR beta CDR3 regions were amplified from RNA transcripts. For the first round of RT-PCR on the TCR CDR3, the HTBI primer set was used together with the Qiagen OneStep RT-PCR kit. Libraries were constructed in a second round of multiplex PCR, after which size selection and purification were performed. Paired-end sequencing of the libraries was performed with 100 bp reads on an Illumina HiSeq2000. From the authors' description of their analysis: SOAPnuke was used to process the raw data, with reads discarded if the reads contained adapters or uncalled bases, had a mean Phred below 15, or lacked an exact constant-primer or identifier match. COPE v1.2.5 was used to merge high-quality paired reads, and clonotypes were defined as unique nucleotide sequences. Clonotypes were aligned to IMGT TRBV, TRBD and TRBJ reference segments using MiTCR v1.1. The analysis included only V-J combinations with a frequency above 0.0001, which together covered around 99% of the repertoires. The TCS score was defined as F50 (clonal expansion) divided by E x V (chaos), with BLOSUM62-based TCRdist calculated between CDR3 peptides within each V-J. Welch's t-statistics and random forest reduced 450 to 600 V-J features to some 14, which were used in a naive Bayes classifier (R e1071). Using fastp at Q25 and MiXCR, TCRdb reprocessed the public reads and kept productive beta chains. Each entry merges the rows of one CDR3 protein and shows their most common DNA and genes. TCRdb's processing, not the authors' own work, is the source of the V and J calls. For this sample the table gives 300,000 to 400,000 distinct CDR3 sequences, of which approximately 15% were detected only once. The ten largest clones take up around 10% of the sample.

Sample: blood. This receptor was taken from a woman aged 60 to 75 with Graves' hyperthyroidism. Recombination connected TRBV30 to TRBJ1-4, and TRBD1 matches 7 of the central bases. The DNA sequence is TGTGCCTGGAGTGTATGGGTGGATCTAACAGGGGATAATGAAAAACTGTTTTTT. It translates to CAWSVWVDLTGDNEKLFF.